A single sample is the source of the 30 T cell receptor beta chains below, sequenced in a study of siplizumab effects on memory and regulatory T cells. The data were produced by immunoSEQ multiplex PCR, yet TCRdb's version contains in-frame clones alone and is incomplete. This sample has 55,000 to 70,000 clones, with 90% to 95% found just once. The sequenced sample was CD8+ T cells sorted from blood. These receptors all stem from a human donor in good health.

The chain uses TRBV29-1 and TRBJ2-2; D gene ambiguous. Trimming shortened V by 1 base and J by 7 bases, and 13 bases separated the two germline ends. In germline, CDR1 is SQVTM, CDR2 ANQGSEA. The CDR3 sequence is 14 residues long. The CDR3 is CSVEVTTGSGELFF. The CDR3 nucleotides read TGCAGCGTTGAAGTTACGACGGGTAGCGGGGAGCTGTTTTTT.

V usage is TRBV5-1 and J usage is TRBJ2-3, with no clear D. Germline CDR1 is SGHRS and CDR2 is YFSETQ. The CDR3 is made up of 15 amino acids. V was cut by 0 bases and J by 0 bases, with 8 bases left in between. CDR3 loop: CASSLDTPSTDTQYF. The CDR3 region has the DNA TGCGCCAGCAGCTTGGACACTCCGAGCACAGATACGCAGTATTTT.

The genes are TRBV19 and TRBJ2-7; the match to TRBD1 covers 8 bases. The germline CDR1 and CDR2 sequences are LNHDA and SQIVND (reference sequence). The CDR3 runs 13 residues. The CDR3 spells CDDRDRQSYEQYF. The CDR3 bases are TGTGATGATCGGGACAGGCAATCCTACGAGCAGTACTTC. The full variable domain, completed using reference TRBV19 and TRBJ2-7, is DGGITQSPKYLFRKEGQNVTLSCEQNLNHDAMYWYRQDPGQGLRLIYYSQIVNDFQKGDIAEGYSVSREKKESFPLTVTSAQKNPTAFYLCDDRDRQSYEQYFGPGTRLTVT.

The table lists this clone with a few counts. This chain links TRBV29-1 with TRBJ2-5, with D unclear. CDR3 length: 9 residues. Germline CDR1 is SQVTM and CDR2 is ANQGSEA. V lost 3 bases, J lost 5 bases, and 1 base lay in between. The DNA of the CDR3 is TGCAGCGTTGAGGAGACCCAGTACTTC. It specifies CSVEETQYF.

This chain links TRBV2 with TRBJ2-7; D gene uncertain. Trimming shortened V by 5 bases and J by 4 bases, and 9 bases separated the two germline ends. CDR1 SNHLY and CDR2 FYNNEI come from the germline V gene. The length of the CDR3 is 12 residues. The CDR3 loop reads CASSSPGYEQYF. DNA for the CDR3: TGTGCCAGCAGTTCGCCTGGGTACGAGCAGTACTTC.

This clone was detected once. The V gene is TRBV30, the J gene TRBJ2-3, with 7 bases aligning to TRBD2. Germline V gene data show CDR1 as GTSNPN and CDR2 as SVGIG (reference sequence). The CDR3 covers 14 residues. V lost 0 bases, J lost 4 bases, and 4 bases stayed unmatched. The CDR3 DNA is TGTGCCTGGAGTGTACAGCTAGCGGCAGATACGCAGTATTTT. Translation: CAWSVQLAADTQYF.

The rearrangement joins TRBV19 to TRBJ1-5; unclear D gene. With 5 bases removed from V and 1 base from J, the gap between germline ends came to 9 bases. This CDR3 spans 14 amino acids. From germline, CDR1 is LNHDA and CDR2 SQIVND (reference sequence). CDR3 nucleotide sequence: TGTGCCAGTAGTCTACAAGCAAGCAATCAGCCCCAGCATTTT. As protein: CASSLQASNQPQHF. The whole variable domain, filled in from reference TRBV19 and TRBJ1-5, reads DGGITQSPKYLFRKEGQNVTLSCEQNLNHDAMYWYRQDPGQGLRLIYYSQIVNDFQKGDIAEGYSVSREKKESFPLTVTSAQKNPTAFYLCASSLQASNQPQHFGDGTRLSIL.

This clone has just one count. The chain employs TRBV5-6 and TRBJ1-2; D is ambiguous. There are 15 residues in the CDR3. The V end lost 0 bases, the J end lost 2 bases, and 11 bases lay between the germline ends. The V gene's germline CDR1 is SGHDT and CDR2 YYEEEE. Written as DNA, the CDR3 is TGTGCCAGCAGCTTGGCGAAGCCGCAGAACTATGGCTACACCTTC. This translates into CASSLAKPQNYGYTF.

V usage is TRBV29-1 and J usage is TRBJ2-1, with D possibly called TRBD1 or TRBD2 (5 bases each). There are 12 residues in the CDR3. The ends were cut back, 6 bases at V and 3 bases at J, with 9 bases in the middle. Germline V lookup: CDR1 SQVTM, CDR2 ANQGSEA. For the CDR3, the DNA is TGCAGCGTGGGACGTGGCTACAATGAGCAGTTCTTC. Residues: CSVGRGYNEQFF.

The chain links TRBV7-2 to TRBJ2-5; D gene uncertain. Trimming left V 2 bases short and J 6 bases short, with 13 bases between. The V gene's germline CDR1 is SGHTA and CDR2 FQGNSA. The CDR3 covers 14 residues. As DNA, the CDR3 is TGTGCCAGCAGCTTAAATGGGCTTGGGAAGACCCAGTACTTC. It encodes CASSLNGLGKTQYF.

The chain joins TRBV28 to TRBJ2-1; D possibly corresponds to TRBD1 (9 bases). Trimming left V 2 bases short and J 9 bases short, with 17 bases between. Germline V gene data show CDR1 as MDHEN and CDR2 as SYDVKM. This CDR3 contains 15 residues. CDR3 loop: CASSLGQGTSPEQFF. In DNA, the CDR3 is TGTGCCAGCAGTTTAGGACAGGGGACTAGTCCTGAGCAGTTCTTC.

V gene TRBV28 combines with J gene TRBJ1-2; D uncertain. Trimming pared 5 bases from V and 1 base from J, leaving 8 bases between. CDR1 and CDR2 from the germline V gene are MDHEN and SYDVKM. The CDR3 spans 13 residues. The CDR3 nucleotides are TGTGCCAGCAGTCTCAGAGTTAACTATGGCTACACCTTC. This gives the protein CASSLRVNYGYTF.

In its sample, this clone was seen once. The chain recombines TRBV6-5 with TRBJ2-3; D is possibly TRBD1 (5 bases). CDR3 length: 14 residues. Trimming took off 6 bases at V and 2 bases at J, with 12 bases between the two ends. CDR1 and CDR2 (germline): MNHEY, SVGAGI. Here the CDR3 reads CASRPTRVTDTQYF. The DNA of the CDR3 is TGTGCCAGCAGACCGACCAGGGTCACAGATACGCAGTATTTT.

This clone was counted a single time. This chain links TRBV29-1 with TRBJ1-2; weak D call: TRBD1 (5 bases). Trimming took off 4 bases at V and 8 bases at J, with 23 bases between the two ends. The germline gives CDR1 SQVTM, CDR2 ANQGSEA. The CDR3 extends over 15 amino acids. The CDR3 bases are TGCAGCGTTGCCCCTTCCCAGGGTGCTGGGTCGGGCTACACCTTC. This codes for CSVAPSQGAGSGYTF.

The CDR3 protein is CASSIGSGNQETQYF. In DNA form, the CDR3 reads TGTGCCAGTAGTATAGGTAGCGGGAACCAAGAGACCCAGTACTTC. The gene calls are TRBV19 and TRBJ2-5, with 8 positions matching TRBD2. Germline CDR1 reads LNHDA; CDR2 reads SQIVND (reference sequence). The ends lost 1 base at V and 0 bases at J; junction bases unmatched: 1. CDR3 length: 15 residues.

The V and J genes are TRBV9 and TRBJ2-1; no clear D gene. The CDR3 length is 12 residues. Germline CDR1 and CDR2: SGDLS and YYNGEE. With 0 bases removed from V and 7 bases from J, the gap between germline ends came to 5 bases. CDR3 region: CASSVGENEQFF. DNA of the CDR3: TGTGCCAGCAGCGTAGGCGAGAATGAGCAGTTCTTC.

This clone has only a few counts. V usage is TRBV4-2 and J usage is TRBJ1-2; the D gene is possibly TRBD1 (5 bases). Germline V gives CDR1 LGHNA, CDR2 YNFKEQ. CDR3 length equals 15 residues. The germline V and J ends were trimmed by 4 bases and 0 bases, with 12 bases remaining between them. CDR3 sequence reads: CASSPTPTANYGYTF. CDR3 bases: TGTGCCAGCAGCCCGACCCCGACAGCTAACTATGGCTACACCTTC.

DNA of the CDR3: TGTGCCAGCAGCGTCGGACAGGGGTACATGAACACTGAAGCTTTCTTT. Protein product: CASSVGQGYMNTEAFF. This chain connects TRBV9 to TRBJ1-1; 9 bases fit TRBD1. The germline V gene encodes CDR1 SGDLS and CDR2 YYNGEE. CDR3 size: 16 residues. J gave up 0 bases and V 2 bases, and 5 bases lay outside the gene matches.

The gene calls are TRBV28 and TRBJ2-7, with 11 bases fitting TRBD2. J lost 3 bases, V lost 6 bases, and 4 bases had no gene match. Germline V lookup: CDR1 MDHEN, CDR2 SYDVKM. The length of the CDR3 is 14 residues. CDR3 nucleotides: TGTGCCAGCAGCCAAGGGACTAGCGGCTACGAGCAGTACTTC. As protein: CASSQGTSGYEQYF.

The chain has TRBV6-5 and TRBJ1-1; 8 bases are a match to TRBD1. Trimming cost V 2 bases and J 6 bases; bases outside gene matches: 8. CDR1 MNHEY and CDR2 SVGAGI come from the germline V gene. This CDR3 is 15 amino acids long. CDR3 loop: CASSYGEAGGSEAFF. CDR3 sequence (DNA): TGTGCCAGCAGTTACGGCGAGGCAGGGGGCTCTGAAGCTTTCTTT.

The chain couples TRBV4-1 to TRBJ2-3; D is uncertain. The germline V gene encodes CDR1 MGHRA and CDR2 YSYEKL. CDR3 length: 13 amino acids. V gave up 1 base and J gave up 5 bases, with 7 bases separating them. The CDR3 DNA reads as TGCGCCAGCAGCCAAGGAAGGGTAGATACGCAGTATTTT. Translation: CASSQGRVDTQYF.

The rearrangement joins TRBV7-3 to TRBJ1-1, with 7 bases matching TRBD1. This CDR3 comprises 13 residues. Germline V gene lookup returns CDR1 SGHTA and CDR2 FQGTGA. The ends lost 5 bases at V and 3 bases at J; junction bases unmatched: 3. CDR3 coding DNA: TGTGCCAGCAGCAGGGGGCGCGACACTGAAGCTTTCTTT. As protein: CASSRGRDTEAFF. Drawing the rest from reference TRBV7-3 and TRBJ1-1, the complete variable domain is GAGVSQTPSNKVTEKGKYVELRCDPISGHTALYWYRQSLGQGPEFLIYFQGTGAADDSGLPNDRFFAVRPEGSVSTLKIQRTERGDSAVYLCASSRGRDTEAFFGQGTRLTVV.

This chain joins TRBV4-1 and TRBJ2-2; D uncertain. This CDR3 comprises 15 residues. Germline V gene lookup returns CDR1 MGHRA and CDR2 YSYEKL. The V end was cut by 4 bases, the J end by 1 base, with 10 bases between. CDR3 DNA sequence: TGCGCCAGCAGCCCATGGCAGGAGAACACCGGGGAGCTGTTTTTT. Protein: CASSPWQENTGELFF.

The chain couples TRBV7-2 to TRBJ2-2; tentatively, D is TRBD2 (5 bases). CDR1 is SGHTA, CDR2 FQGNSA, per germline. The CDR3 is 16 amino acids. V gave up 2 bases and J gave up 3 bases, with 13 bases separating them. The CDR3 sequence is CASSLREIFYTGELFF. Here the CDR3 DNA reads TGTGCCAGCAGCTTAAGGGAGATCTTCTACACCGGGGAGCTGTTTTTT.

The chain carries TRBV9 and TRBJ1-1; tentatively, D is TRBD1 (6 bases). Between the trimmed V and J ends, which lost 3 bases and 4 bases, there was a span of 13 bases. This CDR3 region has 14 residues. Germline CDR1 reads SGDLS; CDR2 reads YYNGEE. In DNA form, the CDR3 reads TGTGCCAGCAGCGAGGGGGACACGAGCACTGAAGCTTTCTTT. Its protein is CASSEGDTSTEAFF.

This sequence joins TRBV5-1 and TRBJ1-1; unclear D gene. Germline values: CDR1 SGHRS, CDR2 YFSETQ. The CDR3 runs to 14 residues. Trimming removed 4 bases from V and 8 bases from J, with 18 bases in between. CDR3 DNA sequence: TGCGCCAGCAGCCCGGACCTACTTGGCTTCGAAGCTTTCTTT. Translated: CASSPDLLGFEAFF. The variable domain in full, with the rest retrieved from reference TRBV5-1 and TRBJ1-1, is KAGVTQTPRYLIKTRGQQVTLSCSPISGHRSVSWYQQTPGQGLQFLFEYFSETQRNKGNFPGRFSGRQFSNSRSEMNVSTLELGDSALYLCASSPDLLGFEAFFGQGTRLTVV.

The V gene is TRBV7-9, the J gene TRBJ2-1, with unresolved D. Trimming cost V 2 bases and J 4 bases, with 15 bases left between them. CDR3 size: 16 residues. Per the germline V gene, CDR1 is SEHNR and CDR2 is FQNEAQ (reference sequence). CDR3 in DNA: TGTGCCAGCAGCTTATACGATGATTTTAAATACAATGAGCAGTTCTTC. Its translation: CASSLYDDFKYNEQFF.

J is TRBJ2-1 and V is TRBV2, with TRBD2 identical over 11 bases. This CDR3 has 16 residues. Trimming took 6 bases from V and 7 from J; bases not matched to a gene: 11. Per the germline V gene, CDR1 is SNHLY and CDR2 is FYNNEI. The CDR3 DNA is TGTGCCAGCAGCGAACCCACTAGCGGGAGTAAAAATGAGCAGTTCTTC. Amino acid sequence: CASSEPTSGSKNEQFF. Looking up the rest from reference TRBV2 and TRBJ2-1 gives the full variable domain: EPEVTQTPSHQVTQMGQEVILRCVPISNHLYFYWYRQILGQKVEFLVSFYNNEISEKSEIFDDQFSVERPDGSNFTLKIRSTKLEDSAMYFCASSEPTSGSKNEQFFGPGTRLTVL.

The CDR3 nucleotides read TGTGCCAGCAGCTTAGAACGGGGGGGCAGGTCCGAGCAGTACTTC. As protein: CASSLERGGRSEQYF. The chain uses TRBV7-9 and TRBJ2-7; TRBD2 matches at 8 bases. With V trimmed by 1 base and J by 6 bases, 8 bases remained unmatched. CDR1 and CDR2 (germline): SEHNR, FQNEAQ (reference sequence). The CDR3 has 15 residues.

This chain joins TRBV11-2 and TRBJ2-1; D gene ambiguous. V gave up 2 bases and J gave up 8 bases, with 4 bases separating them. CDR3 length: 11 residues. Germline V CDR1 and CDR2: SGHAT, FQNNGV. CDR3 sequence (DNA): TGTGCCAGCAGCTTAACGGATGAGCAGTTCTTC. It translates to CASSLTDEQFF.